A single sample gave rise to the 25 T cell receptor beta chains below, sequenced in a study of human versus mouse CDR3 diversity and MHC coevolution. The repertoire was sequenced with immunoSEQ multiplex PCR; TCRdb's copy has only in-frame clones and lacks some. The table has more than 55,000 clones, about 94% seen once. Sequenced sample: naive CD4+ T cells from blood. The subset here: CD45RO-negative CD62L-positive naive CD4 T cells. These receptors were taken from a person between 60 and 69 years old in good health.

The chain joins TRBV6-1 to TRBJ2-7; TRBD2 aligns across 13 bases. Germline CDR1 MNHNS, CDR2 SASEGT. V lost 6 bases, J lost 6 bases, and 5 bases stayed unmatched. CDR3 length: 14 residues. CDR3 bases: TGTGCCAGCAGAGAACTAGCGGGAGGGCGCGAGCAGTACTTC. This translates into CASRELAGGREQYF.

V and J are TRBV6-1 and TRBJ2-5; 7 nucleotides match TRBD2. Germline values: CDR1 MNHNS, CDR2 SASEGT. CDR3 size: 15 residues. Trimming cost V 6 bases and J 3 bases; bases outside gene matches: 10. CDR3 DNA: TGTGCCAGCAGACCCTGGGGAGGGGAGGAAGAGACCCAGTACTTC. This gives the protein CASRPWGGEEETQYF.

CDR3 region: CASSLVYLAGVGTGELFF. As DNA, the CDR3 is TGTGCCAGCAGCTTAGTTTACCTAGCGGGAGTGGGGACCGGGGAGCTGTTTTTT. This sequence joins TRBV7-2 and TRBJ2-2, with 10 bases identical to TRBD2. Germline V gives CDR1 SGHTA, CDR2 FQGNSA. V lost 1 base, J lost 5 bases, and 10 bases stayed unmatched. CDR3 length: 18 amino acids.

V is TRBV19 and J is TRBJ1-2; D unclear. V lost 9 bases, J lost 6 bases, and 8 bases lay in between. Germline V gives CDR1 LNHDA, CDR2 SQIVND (reference sequence). The CDR3 totals 10 residues. In DNA form, the CDR3 reads TGTGCCAGCCGGGAGGATGGCTACACCTTC. This encodes CASREDGYTF.

The chain employs TRBV6-5 and TRBJ1-2, with 8 bases that match TRBD1. Germline V gene data show CDR1 as MNHEY and CDR2 as SVGAGI. V gave up 6 bases and J gave up 4 bases; unmatched junction bases: 10. The CDR3 runs 15 residues. The CDR3 region has the DNA TGTGCCAGCAGCCCTCCACGGACAGGGTTCTATGGCTACACCTTC. It encodes CASSPPRTGFYGYTF.

The chain carries TRBV6-1 and TRBJ2-1; D not certain. Per germline, CDR1 MNHNS and CDR2 SASEGT. The length of the CDR3 is 15 residues. The V gene lost 1 base and the J gene lost 0 bases, with 7 bases spanning the gap. This CDR3 reads CASSEDLSSYNEQFF. CDR3 nucleotide sequence: TGTGCCAGCAGTGAAGACCTTAGCTCCTACAATGAGCAGTTCTTC.

The V and J genes are TRBV9 and TRBJ2-5, with TRBD1 as a possible D gene (6 bases). Germline loops: CDR1 SGDLS, CDR2 YYNGEE. V lost 0 bases to trimming and J lost 6 bases, with 12 bases between them. The CDR3 length is 14 residues. CDR3 in DNA: TGTGCCAGCAGCGTAGCCGGACAGAGGCAGACCCAGTACTTC. This codes for CASSVAGQRQTQYF.

The chain has TRBV5-5 and TRBJ2-3; D is ambiguous. Germline V CDR1 and CDR2: SGHKS, YYEKEE (reference sequence). V dropped 2 bases and J dropped 4 bases, with 5 bases sitting between them. This CDR3 spans 12 amino acids. This chain's CDR3 is CASSFESDTQYF. The CDR3, as DNA: TGTGCCAGCAGCTTTGAGTCAGATACGCAGTATTTT.

This rearrangement joins TRBV7-2 to TRBJ2-7; 7 bases are a match to TRBD1. CDR1 is SGHTA and CDR2 is FQGNSA in the germline V gene. Losses at the gene ends were 4 bases for V and 0 bases for J; bases not matched to a gene: 6. The CDR3 spans 15 residues. Here the CDR3 reads CASSYTGEPSYEQYF. The DNA for the CDR3 is TGTGCCAGCAGCTACACAGGGGAACCCTCCTACGAGCAGTACTTC. Using reference TRBV7-2 and TRBJ2-7 for the parts outside the CDR3, the full variable domain is GAGVSQSPSNKVTEKGKDVELRCDPISGHTALYWYRQSLGQGLEFLIYFQGNSAPDKSGLPSDRFSAERTGGSVSTLTIQRTQQEDSAVYLCASSYTGEPSYEQYFGPGTRLTVT.

The gene calls are TRBV19 and TRBJ2-5, with 9 bases fitting TRBD1. The J call may be in error: the DNA end matches TRBJ2-7 better. The germline CDR1 and CDR2 sequences are LNHDA and SQIVND (reference sequence). The CDR3 contains 14 residues. The DNA for the CDR3 is TGTGCCAGTACCAACCCTGAGGACAGGGGCGAGCAGTACTTC. Its protein is CASTNPEDRGEQYF.

This clone was counted once. The chain couples TRBV25-1 to TRBJ1-1; the match to TRBD1 covers 7 bases. The CDR3 runs to 14 residues. CDR1 is MGHDK and CDR2 is SYGVNS in the germline V gene. V lost 5 bases, J lost 11 bases, and 14 bases stayed unmatched. The CDR3 spells CASSPNTATGKAFF. The CDR3 coding sequence is TGTGCCAGCAGTCCCAACACCGCGACAGGGAAGGCTTTCTTT.

V and J are TRBV7-9 and TRBJ2-2, with TRBD1 identical over 8 bases. Germline-derived CDR1 and CDR2 are SEHNR and FQNEAQ (reference sequence). The CDR3 runs to 15 residues. The V and J ends lost 4 bases and 4 bases, in that order; junction bases with no gene match: 5. DNA for the CDR3: TGTGCCAGCAGCTGGTCCGGGACAGGCACCGGGGAGCTGTTTTTT. This translates into CASSWSGTGTGELFF.

The V call is TRBV30, the J call TRBJ2-7; TRBD1 is a possible D gene (5 bases). The CDR3 is 13 amino acids. Trimming pared 5 bases from V and 0 bases from J, leaving 11 bases between. Germline lookup yields CDR1 GTSNPN and CDR2 SVGIG (reference sequence). The CDR3 protein is CAWGHMSSYEQYF. CDR3 DNA: TGTGCCTGGGGACATATGAGCTCCTACGAGCAGTACTTC. The variable domain in full, completed from reference TRBV30 and TRBJ2-7, reads SQTIHQWPATLVQPVGSPLSLECTVEGTSNPNLYWYRQAAGRGLQLLFYSVGIGQISSEVPQNLSASRPQDRQFILSSKKLLLSDSGFYLCAWGHMSSYEQYFGPGTRLTVT.

This clone is a singleton in its sample. The V call is TRBV12-5, the J call TRBJ2-3; D is undetermined. Germline V gene lookup returns CDR1 LGHNT and CDR2 FRNRAP. V shed 0 bases and J shed 3 bases, with 7 bases lying between them. There are 14 residues in the CDR3. CDR3 DNA: TGTGCTAGTGGTTTGGTACAAGCGACAGATACGCAGTATTTT. It specifies CASGLVQATDTQYF.

The chain employs TRBV5-4 and TRBJ2-7; TRBD2 aligns across 14 bases. V trimming: 4 bases; J trimming: 6 bases; junction bases outside the gene matches: 6. The germline V gene encodes CDR1 SGHNT and CDR2 YYREEE (reference sequence). The CDR3 runs 15 residues. The CDR3 spells CASSPGLAGGSEQYF. The CDR3 nucleotides are TGTGCCAGCAGCCCCGGACTAGCGGGAGGATCCGAGCAGTACTTC. Full variable domain (rest looked up from reference TRBV5-4 and TRBJ2-7): ETGVTQSPTHLIKTRGQQVTLRCSSQSGHNTVSWYQQALGQGPQFIFQYYREEENGRGNFPPRFSGLQFPNYSSELNVNALELDDSALYLCASSPGLAGGSEQYFGPGTRLTVT.

CDR3 coding DNA: TGCACCAGCAGCCCCCCCCGGGACAGCCAAGAGACCCAGTACTTC. Translated: CTSSPPRDSQETQYF. This sequence joins TRBV1 and TRBJ2-5; whether TRBD1, the table's D call, matches the DNA was not checked. TRBV1 is noted as a pseudogene. The CDR3 extends over 15 amino acids.

This clone showed up just once. The rearrangement links TRBV29-1 to TRBJ2-7, with TRBD2 as a possible D gene (5 bases). This CDR3 has 11 residues. Trimming took off 7 bases at V and 4 bases at J, with 11 bases between the two ends. The germline V gene encodes CDR1 SQVTM and CDR2 ANQGSEA. CDR3 protein: CSAREAYEQYF. In nucleotides, the CDR3 is TGCAGCGCGAGGGAAGCATACGAGCAGTACTTC.

The chain links TRBV7-9 to TRBJ1-2; 7 bases are shared with TRBD1. V shed 5 bases, J shed 0 bases, and the junction held 6 bases outside the gene matches. There are 15 residues in the CDR3. CDR1 and CDR2 (germline): SEHNR, FQNEAQ (reference sequence). This CDR3 is CASSTNRGANYGYTF. CDR3 nucleotides: TGTGCCAGCAGCACGAACAGGGGAGCTAACTATGGCTACACCTTC. The full variable domain, in which reference TRBV7-9 and TRBJ1-2 provide the parts outside the CDR3, is DTGVSQNPRHKITKRGQNVTFRCDPISEHNRLYWYRQTLGQGPEFLTYFQNEAQLEKSRLLSDRFSAERPKGSFSTLEIQRTEQGDSAMYLCASSTNRGANYGYTFGSGTRLTVV.

The chain couples TRBV19 to TRBJ1-2; D is possibly TRBD1 (5 bases). This CDR3 region has 15 residues. Germline V gene sequence: CDR1 LNHDA, CDR2 SQIVND (reference sequence). V was clipped by 4 bases and J by 4 bases, with 16 bases between them. The DNA of the CDR3 is TGTGCCAGTAGTACCCCCCGGGTGACAGCCTATGGCTACACCTTC. Translating it yields CASSTPRVTAYGYTF.

The rearrangement uses TRBV30 and TRBJ1-3; D is possibly TRBD1 (6 bases). CDR1 and CDR2 from the germline V gene are GTSNPN and SVGIG (reference sequence). The CDR3 runs 14 residues. Trimming left V 4 bases short and J 2 bases short, with 12 bases between. The CDR3 sequence is CAWNRDRAGNTIYF. CDR3 coding DNA: TGTGCCTGGAACAGGGATAGGGCTGGAAACACCATATATTTT.

Here the CDR3 DNA reads TGTGCCAGCAGCACCGGGACTCGTTACTCCTACGAGCAGTACTTC. Amino acids: CASSTGTRYSYEQYF. This sequence joins TRBV5-8 and TRBJ2-7, with D perhaps matching TRBD2 (6 bases). The V gene's germline CDR1 is SGHTS and CDR2 YDEGEE. This CDR3 comprises 15 residues. V was cut by 4 bases and J by 0 bases, with 14 bases left in between.

This sequence joins TRBV5-4 and TRBJ2-1, with TRBD1 matching 9 bases. Losses at the gene ends were 2 bases for V and 9 bases for J; bases not matched to a gene: 9. The germline V gene has CDR1 SGHNT and CDR2 YYREEE (reference sequence). CDR3 length equals 15 residues. CDR3 amino acids: CASSLGTGTYGEQFF. CDR3 coding DNA: TGTGCCAGCAGCTTAGGGACAGGGACATACGGTGAGCAGTTCTTC.

The CDR3 DNA is TGTGCCAGCAGGGAGAGTGGGAGAGAGGGGCAGTTCTTC. This encodes CASRESGREGQFF. The chain uses TRBV5-5 and TRBJ2-1, with D perhaps TRBD2 (5 bases). Germline lookup yields CDR1 SGHKS and CDR2 YYEKEE (reference sequence). The CDR3 has 13 amino acids. Trimming took 5 bases from V and 12 from J, leaving 18 bases between them.

The chain couples TRBV7-3 to TRBJ2-7; 7 positions agree with TRBD2. The CDR3 loop spans 14 amino acids. Germline CDR1 is SGHTA and CDR2 is FQGTGA. V was clipped by 4 bases and J by 2 bases; unmatched bases: 5. CDR3 DNA: TGTGCCAGCAGCTCAACGGGACTACCCTACGAGCAGTACTTC. Its protein product is CASSSTGLPYEQYF.

This sequence joins TRBV11-2 and TRBJ2-7; 10 positions match TRBD1. The CDR3 sequence is 16 residues long. V shed 5 bases and J 3 bases; nucleotides not matched to a gene: 10. In germline, CDR1 is SGHAT, CDR2 FQNNGV. The CDR3 DNA sequence: TGTGCCAGCAGCCCAAGAATGACAGGGGGCTTCTACGAGCAGTACTTC. Protein: CASSPRMTGGFYEQYF.